The rows below give T cell receptor beta chains drawn from one sample of a study of cytomegalovirus exposure and HLA in healthy donors. Profiling relied on immunoSEQ multiplex PCR, and the TCRdb table lists in-frame clones only, not all of them. There are some 200,000 clones in the sample; roughly 83% occur only once, and roughly 0.75% lies in the top ten. Sequences were obtained from PBMCs. These receptor sequences come from a boy younger than 10 in good health and CMV-seronegative. Each CDR3 is given with its conserved first and last residue. The D gene is left open where the match is weak. Rows give clone size only sometimes, using once, few, many, or a class for an expanded clone.

v_call: TRBV6-5; j_call: TRBJ1-1; d_call: TRBD1; clone_size: NA; cdr3_aa: CASRPGQGGTEAFF
v_call: TRBV5-6; j_call: TRBJ2-5; d_call: TRBD1; clone_size: NA; cdr3_aa: CASSPGQGIGETQYF
v_call: TRBV5-4; j_call: TRBJ1-1; d_call: TRBD1; clone_size: NA; cdr3_aa: CASSLAAGGYTEAFF
v_call: TRBV28; j_call: TRBJ1-5; d_call: NA; clone_size: NA; cdr3_aa: CASIKFLTGIYSNQPQHF
v_call: TRBV6-5; j_call: TRBJ2-3; d_call: NA; clone_size: NA; cdr3_aa: CASTQGGDRQYF
v_call: TRBV27; j_call: TRBJ1-6; d_call: TRBD1; clone_size: NA; cdr3_aa: CASSTGQGNSPLHF
v_call: TRBV2; j_call: TRBJ1-2; d_call: TRBD1; clone_size: NA; cdr3_aa: CASPKGQGYTF
v_call: TRBV10-3; j_call: TRBJ1-4; d_call: NA; clone_size: NA; cdr3_aa: CATRRETNEKLFF
v_call: TRBV27; j_call: TRBJ2-7; d_call: NA; clone_size: NA; cdr3_aa: CASSLSLQGREQYF
v_call: TRBV7-2; j_call: TRBJ2-7; d_call: TRBD2; clone_size: once; cdr3_aa: CASSPTRAAGGAQEQYF
v_call: TRBV7-9; j_call: TRBJ2-1; d_call: TRBD2; clone_size: few; cdr3_aa: CASSVTSGSGNEQFF
v_call: TRBV2; j_call: TRBJ2-5; d_call: TRBD2; clone_size: once; cdr3_aa: CASLTLANEETQYF
v_call: TRBV7-2; j_call: TRBJ1-5; d_call: NA; clone_size: NA; cdr3_aa: CASSLYSQPQHF
v_call: TRBV27; j_call: TRBJ1-2; d_call: NA; clone_size: NA; cdr3_aa: CASSPIGNYGYTF
v_call: TRBV5-1; j_call: TRBJ2-7; d_call: NA; clone_size: NA; cdr3_aa: CASSLAPGLPWEQYF
v_call: TRBV6-4; j_call: TRBJ2-3; d_call: NA; clone_size: NA; cdr3_aa: CASSESGSADTQYF
v_call: TRBV13; j_call: TRBJ1-2; d_call: NA; clone_size: NA; cdr3_aa: CASSSISGGYGYTF
v_call: TRBV11-2; j_call: NA; d_call: NA; clone_size: NA; cdr3_aa: CASSLYNHEQYF
v_call: TRBV5-5; j_call: TRBJ1-1; d_call: TRBD1; clone_size: NA; cdr3_aa: CASSLEGAITEAFF
v_call: TRBV19; j_call: TRBJ1-1; d_call: TRBD1; clone_size: NA; cdr3_aa: CASSRTGGTEAFF
v_call: TRBV27; j_call: TRBJ2-1; d_call: NA; clone_size: NA; cdr3_aa: CASSFWGGEKFF
v_call: TRBV6-6; j_call: TRBJ1-5; d_call: NA; clone_size: NA; cdr3_aa: CASSYSFGQGNQPQHF
v_call: TRBV30; j_call: TRBJ2-5; d_call: NA; clone_size: NA; cdr3_aa: CAWSVEETQYF
v_call: TRBV19; j_call: TRBJ2-3; d_call: NA; clone_size: NA; cdr3_aa: CASSTPFGSGNFTSTDTQYF
v_call: TRBV30; j_call: TRBJ2-4; d_call: TRBD1; clone_size: NA; cdr3_aa: CAWKQGAGNIQYF
v_call: TRBV6-6; j_call: TRBJ1-4; d_call: NA; clone_size: NA; cdr3_aa: CASRPAGRGNEKLFF
v_call: TRBV13; j_call: TRBJ2-7; d_call: NA; clone_size: few; cdr3_aa: CASSLGVYEQYF
v_call: TRBV6-7; j_call: TRBJ1-5; d_call: NA; clone_size: NA; cdr3_aa: CASSYPWEGGQPQHF
v_call: TRBV6-1; j_call: TRBJ2-2; d_call: NA; clone_size: NA; cdr3_aa: CASWGSSSGAGELFF
v_call: TRBV11-2; j_call: TRBJ2-2; d_call: NA; clone_size: NA; cdr3_aa: CASSLAMGNTGELFF
v_call: TRBV9; j_call: TRBJ2-5; d_call: NA; clone_size: NA; cdr3_aa: CASSVGDNQETQYF
v_call: TRBV9; j_call: TRBJ1-6; d_call: TRBD1; clone_size: NA; cdr3_aa: CASSVVKGTGNSPLHF
v_call: TRBV6-1; j_call: TRBJ1-2; d_call: TRBD1; clone_size: NA; cdr3_aa: CATLPITGDYGYTF
v_call: TRBV18; j_call: TRBJ1-1; d_call: NA; clone_size: NA; cdr3_aa: CASSPPNRADTEAFF
v_call: TRBV6-6; j_call: TRBJ2-7; d_call: NA; clone_size: NA; cdr3_aa: CASSYLTGDSYEQYF
v_call: TRBV2; j_call: TRBJ2-1; d_call: TRBD2; clone_size: NA; cdr3_aa: CASRGGSGGALNEQFF
v_call: TRBV4-1; j_call: TRBJ1-2; d_call: TRBD1; clone_size: NA; cdr3_aa: CASSQDGTGNYGYTF
v_call: TRBV6-1; j_call: TRBJ2-5; d_call: NA; clone_size: NA; cdr3_aa: CASSEKDYPLRETQYF
v_call: TRBV2; j_call: TRBJ2-7; d_call: NA; clone_size: NA; cdr3_aa: CASRLEGEQYF
v_call: TRBV2; j_call: NA; d_call: NA; clone_size: NA; cdr3_aa: CASRRAGRFDEQYF
v_call: TRBV9; j_call: TRBJ2-3; d_call: NA; clone_size: once; cdr3_aa: CASSVDQGLSTDTQYF